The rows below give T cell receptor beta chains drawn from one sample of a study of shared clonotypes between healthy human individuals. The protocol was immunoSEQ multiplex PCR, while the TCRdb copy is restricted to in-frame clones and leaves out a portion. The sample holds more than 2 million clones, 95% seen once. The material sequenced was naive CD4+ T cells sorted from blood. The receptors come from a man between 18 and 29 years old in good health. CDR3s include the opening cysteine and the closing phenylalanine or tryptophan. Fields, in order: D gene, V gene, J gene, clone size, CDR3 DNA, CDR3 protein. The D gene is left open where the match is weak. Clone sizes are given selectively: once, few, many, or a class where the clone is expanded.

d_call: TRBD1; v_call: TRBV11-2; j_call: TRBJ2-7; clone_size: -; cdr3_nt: TGTGCCAGCAGCTTATATAACAGGGGGAACTACGAGCAGTACTTC; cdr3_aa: CASSLYNRGNYEQYF
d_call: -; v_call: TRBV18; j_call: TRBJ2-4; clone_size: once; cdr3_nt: TGTGCCAGCTCACCTTGGGGCACCCCAGTCGGCATTCAGTACTTC; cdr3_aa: CASSPWGTPVGIQYF
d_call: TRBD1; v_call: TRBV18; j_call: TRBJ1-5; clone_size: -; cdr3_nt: TGTGCCAGCTCACCCGGACAGGGGGACAATCAGCCCCAGCATTTT; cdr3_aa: CASSPGQGDNQPQHF
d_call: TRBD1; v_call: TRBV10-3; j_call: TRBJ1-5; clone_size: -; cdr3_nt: TGTGCCATCAGTTCGCAGGGGGTAGCAGGACAGCCCCAGCATTTT; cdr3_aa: CAISSQGVAGQPQHF
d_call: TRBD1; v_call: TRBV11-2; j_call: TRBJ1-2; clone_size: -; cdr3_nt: TGTGCCAGCAGTCTGGGACAGGGTAACTATGGCTACACCTTC; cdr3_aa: CASSLGQGNYGYTF
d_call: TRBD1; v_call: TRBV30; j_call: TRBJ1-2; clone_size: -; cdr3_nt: TGTGCCTGGAGTAAGCTACAGGGGGCGCTTCCGAACTATGGCTACACCTTC; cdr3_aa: CAWSKLQGALPNYGYTF
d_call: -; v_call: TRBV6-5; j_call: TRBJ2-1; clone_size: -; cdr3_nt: TGTGCCAGCAGTTACTCTCCTAGTAGCCACAATGAGCAGTTCTTC; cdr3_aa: CASSYSPSSHNEQFF
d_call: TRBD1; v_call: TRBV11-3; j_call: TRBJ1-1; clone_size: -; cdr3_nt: TGTGCCAGCAGCTTACAGGGGGAGGACACTGAAGCTTTCTTT; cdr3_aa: CASSLQGEDTEAFF
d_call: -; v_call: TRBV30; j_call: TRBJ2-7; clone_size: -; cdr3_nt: TGTGCCTGGAGGGGGGGAGGAAGGGATTACGAGCAGTACTTC; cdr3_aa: CAWRGGGRDYEQYF
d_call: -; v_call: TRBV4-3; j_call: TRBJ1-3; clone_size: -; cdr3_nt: TGCGCCAGCAGCCAAGGACTAGGAGTGGGAAACACCATATATTTT; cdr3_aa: CASSQGLGVGNTIYF
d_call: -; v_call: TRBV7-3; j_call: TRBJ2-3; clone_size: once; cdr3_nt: TGTGCCAGCGCGAGCGAGGGCGGGGCCACAGATACGCAGTATTTT; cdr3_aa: CASASEGGATDTQYF
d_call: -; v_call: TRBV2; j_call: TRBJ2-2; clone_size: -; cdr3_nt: TGTGCCAGCACCGAACCGGGAAACACCGGGGAGCTGTTTTTT; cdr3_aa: CASTEPGNTGELFF
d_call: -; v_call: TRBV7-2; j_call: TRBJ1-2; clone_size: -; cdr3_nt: TGTGCCAGCAGACCCAGGGGTCTAGATGGCTACACCTTC; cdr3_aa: CASRPRGLDGYTF